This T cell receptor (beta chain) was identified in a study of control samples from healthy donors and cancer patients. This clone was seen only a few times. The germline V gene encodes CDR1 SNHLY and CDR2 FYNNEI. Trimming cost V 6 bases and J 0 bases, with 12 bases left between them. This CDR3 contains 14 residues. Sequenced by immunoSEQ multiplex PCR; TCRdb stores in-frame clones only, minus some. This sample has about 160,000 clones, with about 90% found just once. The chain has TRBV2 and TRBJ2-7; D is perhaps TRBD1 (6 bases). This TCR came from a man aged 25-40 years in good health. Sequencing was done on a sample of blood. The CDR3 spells CASSRDTYSYEQYF. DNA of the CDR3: TGTGCCAGCAGCCGGGACACCTACTCCTACGAGCAGTACTTC.